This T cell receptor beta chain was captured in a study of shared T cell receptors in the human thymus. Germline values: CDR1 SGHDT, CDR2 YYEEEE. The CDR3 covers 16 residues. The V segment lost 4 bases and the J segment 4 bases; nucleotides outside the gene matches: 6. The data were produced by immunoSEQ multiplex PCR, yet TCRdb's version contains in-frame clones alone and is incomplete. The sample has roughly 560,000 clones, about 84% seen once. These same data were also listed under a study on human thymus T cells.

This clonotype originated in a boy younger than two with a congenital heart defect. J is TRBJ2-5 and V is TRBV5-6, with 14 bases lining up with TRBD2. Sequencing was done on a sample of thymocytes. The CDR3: CASSETSGRAGETQYF. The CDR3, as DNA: TGTGCCAGCAGCGAGACTAGCGGGAGGGCCGGAGAGACCCAGTACTTC.